Each of the 23 T cell receptor beta chains below was sequenced from the same sample in a study of a mutant IDH1 vaccine in newly diagnosed glioma (dated by TCRdb to about 2021). Their specific antigens are unknown. The sample's time point label is to be understood as: week 35, safety follow-up. Every vaccine dose consisted of 300 ug of a 20-mer mutant IDH1 peptide in Montanide, administered subcutaneously together with topical imiquimod. The method was the immunoSEQ multiplex PCR assay. Sourced from immuneACCESS, this table was stored by TCRdb with only in-frame sequences that have V and J called. A share of the clones is absent; for the studies checked, an unresolved V gene accounts for under half, and the remainder has no known explanation. Across this sample there are about 50,000 clones, with 80% to 85% seen only once. In total, the top ten clones hold 4.1% of the sample. The source material was PBMCs, sampled from a glioma patient whose treatment included an IDH1 peptide vaccine. All receptors derive from a woman aged 18-30 years with glioma.

The V call is TRBV10-3, the J call TRBJ1-3; D remains unclear. Germline CDR1 and CDR2: ENHRY and SYGVKD. V was shortened by 0 bases and J by 2 bases, with 8 bases between the two germline ends. This CDR3 has 15 amino acids. CDR3 sequence reads: CAISESWITGNTIYF. The CDR3 coding sequence is TGTGCCATCAGTGAGTCTTGGATAACTGGAAACACCATATATTTT.

The chain combines TRBV6-5 with TRBJ2-2, with D perhaps matching TRBD1 (6 bases). V dropped 2 bases and J dropped 7 bases, with 14 bases sitting between them. Germline V lookup: CDR1 MNHEY, CDR2 SVGAGI. The CDR3 spans 15 residues. The CDR3: CASSYTAPRGGELFF. As DNA, the CDR3 is TGTGCCAGCAGTTACACGGCACCCAGGGGCGGGGAGCTGTTTTTT.

The chain links TRBV15 to TRBJ2-1, with 7 positions matching TRBD2. CDR3 length equals 19 residues. Germline CDR1 LNHNV, CDR2 YYDKDF (reference sequence). V shed 0 bases, J shed 3 bases, and the junction held 14 bases outside the gene matches. The CDR3 spells CATSREGGNGAAYYNEQFF. The CDR3 DNA reads TGTGCCACCAGCAGAGAGGGGGGGAACGGGGCGGCCTACTACAATGAGCAGTTCTTC.

The chain recombines TRBV5-6 with TRBJ2-7; no definite D call. The CDR3 contains 13 residues. CDR1 and CDR2 from the germline V gene are SGHDT and YYEEEE. Trimming took off 4 bases at V and 0 bases at J, with 8 bases between the two ends. Here the CDR3 reads CASSDGSSYEQYF. The DNA of the CDR3 is TGTGCCAGCAGCGATGGAAGCTCCTACGAGCAGTACTTC.

V usage is TRBV6-1 and J usage is TRBJ2-1; 11 positions agree with TRBD2. The CDR3 sequence is 14 residues long. Per germline, CDR1 MNHNS and CDR2 SASEGT. V shed 6 bases and J 9 bases; nucleotides not matched to a gene: 7. The CDR3 region is CASRSLAGGGEQFF. The CDR3 DNA follows: TGTGCCAGCAGGTCCCTAGCGGGGGGAGGTGAGCAGTTCTTC.

The chain is built from TRBV29-1 and TRBJ2-7; TRBD2 is a possible D gene (6 bases). The CDR3 sequence is 17 residues long. The V gene lost 1 base and the J gene lost 5 bases, with 24 bases spanning the gap. CDR1 is SQVTM, CDR2 ANQGSEA, per germline. The CDR3 bases are TGCAGCGTTGAAGGTAGAGGCGGGATAGGGCTTCCGGACGAGCAGTACTTC. Translation: CSVEGRGGIGLPDEQYF.

The rearrangement uses TRBV7-9 and TRBJ2-2; a possible D gene is TRBD2 (5 bases). The CDR3 loop spans 14 amino acids. Germline V gene sequence: CDR1 SEHNR, CDR2 FQNEAQ (reference sequence). Trimming cost V 7 bases and J 2 bases, with 11 bases left between them. As DNA, the CDR3 is TGTGCCAGCAACCGGGGAAAAAACACCGGGGAGCTGTTTTTT. Translated: CASNRGKNTGELFF.

This clone was recorded only once. V gene TRBV29-1 combines with J gene TRBJ2-7, with TRBD1 identical over 7 bases. Germline V gene sequence: CDR1 SQVTM, CDR2 ANQGSEA. This CDR3 contains 14 residues. J lost 2 bases, V lost 6 bases, and 10 bases had no gene match. The CDR3 nucleotides read TGCAGCGTCGGCCCGACAGGGAACCCCTACGAGCAGTACTTC. Translated, it gives CSVGPTGNPYEQYF.

The chain combines TRBV7-3 with TRBJ2-1; D is uncertain. V lost 4 bases and J 8 bases, leaving 12 bases between the germline ends. This CDR3 has 13 residues. Germline CDR1 and CDR2: SGHTA and FQGTGA. The chain's CDR3 is CASSSEGLDEQFF. As DNA, the CDR3 is TGTGCCAGCAGCTCAGAAGGGTTAGATGAGCAGTTCTTC.

V is TRBV27 and J is TRBJ1-3, with D hard to call. V gave up 3 bases and J gave up 0 bases, with 12 bases separating them. The germline CDR1 and CDR2 sequences are MNHEY and SMNVEV (reference sequence). This CDR3 comprises 16 residues. Here the CDR3 reads CASSLSASLSGNTIYF. The CDR3 bases are TGTGCCAGCAGTTTGTCGGCATCACTCTCTGGAAACACCATATATTTT.

A single count supports this clone. J is TRBJ1-1 and V is TRBV5-4; the D is unclear. The ends were cut back, 4 bases at V and 7 bases at J, with 14 bases in the middle. The CDR3 is made up of 13 amino acids. Germline V gives CDR1 SGHNT, CDR2 YYREEE (reference sequence). The CDR3 sequence is CASSLWGALEAFF. CDR3 bases: TGTGCCAGCAGCCTTTGGGGAGCCCTTGAAGCTTTCTTT.

V usage is TRBV30 and J usage is TRBJ2-3; a weak D match, TRBD1 (6 bases). CDR3 size: 13 residues. Germline V lookup: CDR1 GTSNPN, CDR2 SVGIG (reference sequence). Trimming shortened V by 2 bases and J by 7 bases, and 13 bases separated the two germline ends. The CDR3 sequence: CAWSRGKGNTQYF. The CDR3 DNA reads TGTGCCTGGAGTAGGGGGAAAGGAAATACGCAGTATTTT.

V is TRBV30 and J is TRBJ2-7; D not resolved. This CDR3 has 11 amino acids. Trimming took off 1 base at V and 6 bases at J, with 7 bases between the two ends. Germline V gene lookup returns CDR1 GTSNPN and CDR2 SVGIG (reference sequence). The CDR3 DNA follows: TGTGCCTGGAGTGGTGGCCTCGAGCAGTACTTC. This gives the protein CAWSGGLEQYF.

V and J are TRBV6-5 and TRBJ2-3, with D perhaps assigned TRBD1 or TRBD2 (7 bases each). There are 16 residues in the CDR3. The germline V gene encodes CDR1 MNHEY and CDR2 SVGAGI. V was pared by 2 bases and J by 5 bases, with 17 bases between. As DNA, the CDR3 is TGTGCCAGCAGTTACGGCAGCAGGGGGGGTCTAGATACGCAGTATTTT. The encoded protein is CASSYGSRGGLDTQYF.

CDR3 residues: CSARGDGYTF. For the CDR3, the DNA is TGCAGTGCTCGGGGGGATGGCTACACCTTC. The gene calls are TRBV20-1 and TRBJ1-2, with a possible D match to TRBD1 (5 bases). This CDR3 is built from 10 residues. V was cut by 5 bases and J by 6 bases, with 7 bases left in between. CDR1 is DFQATT, CDR2 SNEGSKA, per germline (reference sequence).

The chain has TRBV2 and TRBJ2-7; tentative D call: TRBD2 (6 bases). V was trimmed by 7 bases and J by 2 bases, leaving 9 bases between them. The CDR3 consists of 12 residues. Germline assignment: CDR1 SNHLY and CDR2 FYNNEI. The CDR3 nucleotides are TGTGCCAGCACGGGACTGCCCTACGAGCAGTACTTC. Translation gives CASTGLPYEQYF.

The rearrangement links TRBV5-1 to TRBJ2-3; 11 positions match TRBD2. Germline assignment: CDR1 SGHRS and CDR2 YFSETQ. J gave up 0 bases and V 1 base, and 7 bases lay outside the gene matches. This CDR3 comprises 18 residues. DNA of the CDR3: TGCGCCAGCAGCTTGCCTAGCGGGAGGATGGGCAGCACAGATACGCAGTATTTT. This gives the protein CASSLPSGRMGSTDTQYF.

The count of this clone is one. This chain joins TRBV15 and TRBJ1-5; 10 bases are a match to TRBD1. Trimming at V came to 6 bases and at J to 3 bases, leaving 5 bases not matched to a gene. The CDR3 is 15 amino acids. Germline V gene data show CDR1 as LNHNV and CDR2 as YYDKDF (reference sequence). The CDR3 sequence: CATRKDRGFNQPQHF. CDR3 in DNA: TGTGCCACCAGGAAGGACAGGGGGTTCAATCAGCCCCAGCATTTT.

V is TRBV11-3 and J is TRBJ2-5; 8 bases are a match to TRBD2. In germline, CDR1 is SGHNT, CDR2 YENEEA. V dropped 4 bases and J dropped 4; count of bases not matched to a gene: 5. CDR3 length: 14 residues. The CDR3 nucleotides are TGTGCCAGCAGCTCCCGGGGGGGGGCAGAGACCCAGTACTTC. Amino acid sequence: CASSSRGGAETQYF.

This chain joins TRBV29-1 and TRBJ1-6; no definite D call. This CDR3 spans 13 amino acids. The germline V and J ends were trimmed by 4 bases and 5 bases, with 9 bases remaining between them. Germline-derived CDR1 and CDR2 are SQVTM and ANQGSEA. CDR3 nucleotide sequence: TGCAGCGTTGGGGGAGAGAATAATTCACCCCTCCACTTT. Amino acid sequence: CSVGGENNSPLHF.

The chain is built from TRBV7-8 and TRBJ2-7; D unclear. Germline-derived CDR1 and CDR2 are SGHVS and FQNEAQ. The V and J ends lost 1 base and 6 bases respectively, with 4 bases between them. The CDR3 runs 11 residues. The CDR3 DNA reads as TGTGCCAGCAGCTTAGGAGCCGAGCAGTACTTC. Translated, it gives CASSLGAEQYF.

The genes are TRBV27 and TRBJ2-3; TRBD2 matches 10 bases. Germline V gene data show CDR1 as MNHEY and CDR2 as SMNVEV (reference sequence). V was clipped by 0 bases and J by 2 bases; unmatched bases: 8. This CDR3 contains 18 residues. The DNA of the CDR3 is TGTGCCAGCAGTTTATCGAAGCTAGCGGGGGCCACCACAGATACGCAGTATTTT. It is translated as CASSLSKLAGATTDTQYF.

This chain uses TRBV13 with TRBJ2-2; 8 bases agree with TRBD1. The CDR3 is made up of 14 amino acids. V gave up 5 bases and J gave up 3 bases; unmatched junction bases: 2. CDR1 PRHDT and CDR2 FYEKMQ come from the germline V gene (reference sequence). CDR3 nucleotide sequence: TGTGCCAGCAGCCGACAGGGGTACACCGGGGAGCTGTTTTTT. Its protein product is CASSRQGYTGELFF.